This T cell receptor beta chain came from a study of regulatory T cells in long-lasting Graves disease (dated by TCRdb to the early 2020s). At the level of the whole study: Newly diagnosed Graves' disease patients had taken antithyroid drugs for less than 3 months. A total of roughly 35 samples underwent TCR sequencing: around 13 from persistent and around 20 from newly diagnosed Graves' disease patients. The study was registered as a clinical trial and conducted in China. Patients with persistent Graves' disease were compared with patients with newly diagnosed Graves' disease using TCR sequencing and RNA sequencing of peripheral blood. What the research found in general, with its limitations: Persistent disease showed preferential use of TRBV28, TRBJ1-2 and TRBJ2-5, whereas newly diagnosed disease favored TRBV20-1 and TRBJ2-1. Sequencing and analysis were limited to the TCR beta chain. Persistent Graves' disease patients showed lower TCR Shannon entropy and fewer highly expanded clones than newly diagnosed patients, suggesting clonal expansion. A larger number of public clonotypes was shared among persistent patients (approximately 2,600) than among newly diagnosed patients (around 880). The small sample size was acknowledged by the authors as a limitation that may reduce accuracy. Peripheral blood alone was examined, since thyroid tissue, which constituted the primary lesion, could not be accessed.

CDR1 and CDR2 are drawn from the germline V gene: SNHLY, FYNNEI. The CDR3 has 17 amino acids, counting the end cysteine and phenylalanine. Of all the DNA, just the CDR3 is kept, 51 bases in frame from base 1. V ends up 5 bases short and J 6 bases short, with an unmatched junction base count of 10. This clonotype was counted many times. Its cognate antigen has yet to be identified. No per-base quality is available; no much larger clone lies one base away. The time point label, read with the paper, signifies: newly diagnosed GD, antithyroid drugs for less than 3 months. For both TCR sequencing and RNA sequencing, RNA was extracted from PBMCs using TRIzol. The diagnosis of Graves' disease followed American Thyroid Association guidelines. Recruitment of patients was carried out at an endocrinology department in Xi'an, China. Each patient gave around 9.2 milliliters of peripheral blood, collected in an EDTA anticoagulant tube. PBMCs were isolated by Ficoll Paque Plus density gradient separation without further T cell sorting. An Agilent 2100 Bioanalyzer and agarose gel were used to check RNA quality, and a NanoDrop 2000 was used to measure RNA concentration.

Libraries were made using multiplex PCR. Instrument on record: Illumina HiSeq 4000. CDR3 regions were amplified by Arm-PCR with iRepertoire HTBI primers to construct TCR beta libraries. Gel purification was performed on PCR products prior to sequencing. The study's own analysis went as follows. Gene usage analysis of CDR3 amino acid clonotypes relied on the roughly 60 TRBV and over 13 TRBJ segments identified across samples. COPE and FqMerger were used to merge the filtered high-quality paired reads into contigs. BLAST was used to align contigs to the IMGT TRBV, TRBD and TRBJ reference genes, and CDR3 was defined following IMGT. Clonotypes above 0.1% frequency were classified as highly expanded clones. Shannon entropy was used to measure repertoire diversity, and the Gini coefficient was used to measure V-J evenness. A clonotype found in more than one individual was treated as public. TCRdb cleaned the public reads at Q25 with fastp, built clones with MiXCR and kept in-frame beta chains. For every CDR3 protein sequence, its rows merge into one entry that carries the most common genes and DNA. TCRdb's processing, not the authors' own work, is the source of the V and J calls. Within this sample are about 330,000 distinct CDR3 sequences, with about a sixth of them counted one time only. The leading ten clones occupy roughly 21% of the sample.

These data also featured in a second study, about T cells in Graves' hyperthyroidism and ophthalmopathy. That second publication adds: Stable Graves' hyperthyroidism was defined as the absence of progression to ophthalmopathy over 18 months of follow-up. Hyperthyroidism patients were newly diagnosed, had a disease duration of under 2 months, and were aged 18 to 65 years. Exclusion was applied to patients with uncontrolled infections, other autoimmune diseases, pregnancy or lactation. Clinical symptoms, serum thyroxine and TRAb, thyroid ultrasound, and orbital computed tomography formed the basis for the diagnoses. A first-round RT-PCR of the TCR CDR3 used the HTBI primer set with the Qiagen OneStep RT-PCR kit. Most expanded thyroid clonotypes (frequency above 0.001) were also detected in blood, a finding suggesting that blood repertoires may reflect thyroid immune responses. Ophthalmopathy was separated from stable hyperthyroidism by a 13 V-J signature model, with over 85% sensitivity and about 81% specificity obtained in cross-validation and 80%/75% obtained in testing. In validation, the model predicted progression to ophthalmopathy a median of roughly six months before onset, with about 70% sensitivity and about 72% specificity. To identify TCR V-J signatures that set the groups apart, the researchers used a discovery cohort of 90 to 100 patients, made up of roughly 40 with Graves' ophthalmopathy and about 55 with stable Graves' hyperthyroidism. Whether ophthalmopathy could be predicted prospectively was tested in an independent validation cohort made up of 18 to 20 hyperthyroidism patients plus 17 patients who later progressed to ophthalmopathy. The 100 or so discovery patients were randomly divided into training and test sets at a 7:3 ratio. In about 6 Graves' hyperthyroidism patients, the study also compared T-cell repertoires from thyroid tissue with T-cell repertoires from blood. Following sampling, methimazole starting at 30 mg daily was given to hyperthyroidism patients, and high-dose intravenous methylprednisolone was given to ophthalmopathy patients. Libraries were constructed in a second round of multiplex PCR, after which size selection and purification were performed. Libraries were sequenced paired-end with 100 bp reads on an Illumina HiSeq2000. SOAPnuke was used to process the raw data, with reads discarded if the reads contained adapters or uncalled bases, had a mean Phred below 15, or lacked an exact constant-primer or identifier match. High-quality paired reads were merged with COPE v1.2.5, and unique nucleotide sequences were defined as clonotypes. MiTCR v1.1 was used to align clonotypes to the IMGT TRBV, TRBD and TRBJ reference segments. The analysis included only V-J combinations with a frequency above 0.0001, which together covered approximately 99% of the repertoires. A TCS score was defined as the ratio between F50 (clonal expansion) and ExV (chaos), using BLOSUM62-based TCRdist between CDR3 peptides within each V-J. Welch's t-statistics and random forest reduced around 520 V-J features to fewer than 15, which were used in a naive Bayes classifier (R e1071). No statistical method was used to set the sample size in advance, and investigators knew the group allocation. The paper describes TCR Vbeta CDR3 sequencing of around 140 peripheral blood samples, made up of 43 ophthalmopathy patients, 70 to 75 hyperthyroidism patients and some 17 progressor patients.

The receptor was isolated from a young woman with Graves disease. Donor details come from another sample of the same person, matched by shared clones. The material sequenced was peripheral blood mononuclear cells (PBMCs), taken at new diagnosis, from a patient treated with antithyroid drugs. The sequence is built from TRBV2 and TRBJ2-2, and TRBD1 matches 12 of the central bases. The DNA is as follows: TGTGCCAGCAGTCTCGAGGGACAGGGGGCGTTGGCCGGGGAGCTGTTTTTT. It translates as CASSLEGQGALAGELFF.